A selection of T cell receptor beta chains follows, all from one sample in a study of blood T cells in healthy people across ages. Via MiXCR, TCRdb re-called the 5' RACE reads, giving one row per CDR3 protein. The table has fewer than 800,000 distinct CDR3 sequences, roughly 49% seen once; the top ten hold roughly 34%. The sequencing input was blood. The receptors stem from an older woman in good health. Both conserved end residues are part of each CDR3. D genes are given only for firm matches. Rows give clone size only sometimes, using once, few, many, or a class for an expanded clone.

V,D,size,J,CDR3,DNA
TRBV28,-,-,TRBJ2-3,CASSFSTALTDTQYF,TGTGCCAGCAGTTTCTCTACGGCACTCACAGATACGCAGTATTTT
TRBV25-1,TRBD1,few,TRBJ2-5,CASSLGQGPTETQYF,TGTGCCAGCAGTCTCGGACAGGGACCCACAGAGACCCAGTACTTC
TRBV6-6,-,few,TRBJ2-6,CASSSGDWANVLTF,TGTGCCAGCAGTTCAGGGGACTGGGCCAACGTCCTGACTTTC
TRBV7-9,-,-,TRBJ1-3,CASSLEVPGNTIYF,TGTGCCAGCAGCTTAGAGGTCCCTGGAAACACCATATATTTT
TRBV7-9,TRBD1,few,TRBJ2-7,CASSFGQGYPNEQYF,TGTGCCAGCAGCTTCGGACAGGGGTATCCCAATGAGCAGTACTTC
TRBV28,-,-,TRBJ2-7,CASSDTRGSIPYEQYF,TGTGCCAGCAGCGATACCCGAGGAAGTATTCCCTACGAGCAGTACTTC
TRBV12-3/TRBV12-4,TRBD2,-,TRBJ2-3,CASSFGGRADTQYF,TGTGCCAGCAGTTTCGGGGGGAGAGCAGATACGCAGTATTTT
TRBV4-3,-,few,TRBJ1-1,CASSQDGDGSDTEAFF,TGCGCCAGCAGCCAAGATGGGGACGGGTCCGACACTGAAGCTTTCTTT
TRBV6-2/TRBV6-3,-,many,TRBJ1-2,CASSYLGQSSDGYTF,TGTGCCAGCAGTTACCTAGGACAGTCAAGTGATGGCTACACCTTC
TRBV12-5,TRBD2,-,TRBJ2-3,CASGLGHSGRATDTQYF,TGTGCTAGTGGTTTGGGTCATAGCGGGAGGGCAACAGATACGCAGTATTTT
TRBV28,TRBD1,few,TRBJ2-7,CASRAGTASSYEQYF,TGTGCCAGCAGGGCCGGGACAGCCTCTTCCTACGAGCAGTACTTC
TRBV20-1,-,-,TRBJ2-7,CSARAAYEQYF,TGCAGTGCTAGAGCGGCCTACGAGCAGTACTTC
TRBV5-1,TRBD1,-,TRBJ2-1,CASSGQGIEQFF,TGCGCCAGCAGCGGACAGGGGATTGAGCAGTTCTTC
TRBV3-1,TRBD1,-,TRBJ1-2,CASSLLTGQVNGYTF,TGTGCCAGCAGCCTCCTGACAGGGCAGGTTAATGGCTACACCTTC
TRBV20-1,-,-,TRBJ2-1,CSARTGHNEQFF,TGCAGTGCTAGAACAGGCCACAATGAGCAGTTCTTC
TRBV20-1,-,few,TRBJ2-1,CSARRPSGGGYNEQFF,TGCAGTGCTAGGAGGCCTAGCGGAGGGGGCTACAATGAGCAGTTCTTC
TRBV20-1,TRBD2,-,TRBJ2-5,CSARDPSGRLGETQYF,TGCAGTGCTAGAGATCCTAGCGGGAGATTAGGGGAGACCCAGTACTTC
TRBV29-1,-,-,TRBJ2-3,CSVERTDTDTQYF,TGCAGCGTTGAACGGACAGACACAGATACGCAGTATTTT
TRBV6-5,TRBD2,once,TRBJ2-3,CASSYNGRSGASTDTQYF,TGTGCCAGCAGTTACAACGGCCGTAGCGGGGCAAGCACAGATACGCAGTATTTT
TRBV20-1,TRBD1,-,TRBJ2-7,CSAGGQDSYEQYF,TGCAGTGCTGGGGGACAGGACTCCTACGAGCAGTACTTC
TRBV5-1,TRBD2,few,TRBJ2-1,CASSTTPSGGYNEQFF,TGCGCCAGCAGCACCACTCCTAGCGGGGGATACAATGAGCAGTTCTTC
TRBV7-9,TRBD1,many,TRBJ2-5,CASSSIDREQYF,TGTGCCAGCAGCTCCATAGACAGGGAGCAGTACTTC
TRBV12-3/TRBV12-4,-,many,TRBJ1-1,CASSSTEMNTEAFF,TGTGCCAGCAGTTCGACAGAGATGAACACTGAAGCTTTCTTT
TRBV7-9,TRBD1,-,TRBJ2-7,CASSSRGQGSDEQYF,TGTGCCAGCAGCTCCAGAGGACAGGGGAGCGACGAGCAGTACTTC
TRBV5-1,-,-,TRBJ1-4,CASSLVVKATNEKLFF,TGCGCCAGCAGCTTGGTGGTCAAAGCAACTAATGAAAAACTGTTTTTT
TRBV27,-,-,TRBJ2-1,CAGSWGEGEQFF,TGTGCCGGCAGTTGGGGAGAGGGTGAGCAGTTCTTC
TRBV9,-,few,TRBJ2-3,CASSVGGLGTDTQYF,TGTGCCAGCAGCGTTGGGGGCCTCGGCACAGATACGCAGTATTTT
TRBV27,-,-,TRBJ1-1,CASSLRGRTEAFF,TGTGCCAGCAGTTTGCGCGGTAGGACTGAAGCTTTCTTT
TRBV7-9,-,-,TRBJ1-1,CASSLSPGQVNTEAFF,TGTGCCAGCAGCTTAAGCCCTGGGCAAGTGAACACTGAAGCTTTCTTT
TRBV20-1,TRBD2,few,TRBJ2-7,CSARDPRGGHEQYF,TGCAGTGCTAGAGATCCCCGGGGGGGGCACGAGCAGTACTTC
TRBV18,TRBD1,-,TRBJ2-7,CASSPRPPGQVIYEQYF,TGTGCCAGCTCACCCAGGCCCCCGGGACAGGTGATCTACGAGCAGTACTTC
TRBV29-1,TRBD1,few,TRBJ1-1,CSEDRGGGTEAFF,TGCAGCGAGGACAGGGGCGGCGGGACTGAAGCTTTCTTT
TRBV12-3/TRBV12-4,TRBD2,-,TRBJ2-2,CASSPDRRASGRTTFGELFF,TGTGCCAGCAGTCCCGACCGCCGGGCTAGCGGGAGGACCACCTTCGGGGAGCTGTTTTTT
TRBV28,-,once,TRBJ2-5,CASSGSGGSQETQYF,TGTGCCAGCAGTGGTTCTGGGGGGAGCCAAGAGACCCAGTACTTC
TRBV20-1,TRBD1,few,TRBJ1-1,CSARPGQGPTEAFF,TGCAGTGCTAGACCGGGACAGGGCCCCACTGAAGCTTTCTTT
TRBV27,TRBD2,few,TRBJ2-5,CASSPYGDAREQYF,TGTGCCAGCAGTCCTTACGGGGATGCGCGGGAGCAGTACTTC
TRBV21-1,-,-,TRBJ2-7,CASSKGGNSYEQYF,TGTGCCAGCAGCAAAGGGGGGAACTCCTACGAGCAGTACTTC
TRBV12-3/TRBV12-4,TRBD2,few,TRBJ2-7,CASSLVGSGSNEQYF,TGTGCCAGCAGTTTAGTTGGCAGCGGGAGCAACGAGCAGTACTTC
TRBV28,-,once,TRBJ1-2,CAGGTGPYGYTF,TGTGCCGGCGGAACAGGGCCCTATGGCTACACCTTC
TRBV6-2/TRBV6-3,-,many,TRBJ2-4,CASKGFLRENIQYF,TGTGCCAGCAAAGGGTTTCTCCGGGAAAACATTCAGTACTTC
TRBV12-3/TRBV12-4,-,-,TRBJ2-2,CASSLFRGANTGELFF,TGTGCCAGCAGTCTGTTTAGGGGGGCTAACACCGGGGAGCTGTTTTTT
TRBV7-9,-,-,TRBJ1-4,CASSLGPQGEKLFF,TGTGCCAGCAGCTTAGGGCCCCAGGGAGAAAAACTGTTTTTT
TRBV20-1,-,-,TRBJ2-7,CSALDIRSSYEQYF,TGCAGTGCTTTGGACATCCGAAGCTCCTACGAGCAGTACTTC
TRBV7-3,TRBD2,-,TRBJ2-1,CASSQTSTTHNEQFF,TGTGCCAGCAGCCAGACTAGCACTACCCACAATGAGCAGTTCTTC
TRBV25-1,-,few,TRBJ2-7,CASSRTGNTYEQYF,TGTGCCAGCTCAAGGACGGGAAACACTTACGAGCAGTACTTC
TRBV25-1,-,-,TRBJ2-5,CASSEFPVQETQYF,TGTGCCAGCAGTGAATTTCCAGTCCAAGAGACCCAGTACTTC
TRBV6-6,TRBD1,few,TRBJ2-5,CASSYSSGQGAETQYF,TGTGCCAGCAGTTACTCGAGTGGACAGGGGGCGGAGACCCAGTACTTC
TRBV12-3/TRBV12-4,TRBD1,-,TRBJ2-3,CASRRTGATDTQYF,TGTGCCAGCAGAAGGACAGGGGCTACAGATACGCAGTATTTT
TRBV27,TRBD1,few,TRBJ2-7,CASSPRTGHEQYF,TGTGCCAGCAGTCCCCGGACAGGACACGAGCAGTACTTC
TRBV2,TRBD1,-,TRBJ1-2,CASRTRGTAYGYTF,TGTGCCAGCAGGACCCGAGGGACAGCCTATGGCTACACCTTC
TRBV2,TRBD1,-,TRBJ2-1,CASIPDRLYNEQFF,TGTGCCAGCATCCCGGACAGGTTATACAATGAGCAGTTCTTC
TRBV3-1,-,-,TRBJ2-4,CASSPTGQGGFYGQYF,TGTGCCAGCAGCCCAACCGGGCAGGGAGGATTCTACGGGCAGTACTTC
TRBV7-3,-,-,TRBJ2-1,CASSLGGASAYNEQFF,TGTGCCAGCAGCTTGGGAGGAGCTAGCGCATACAATGAGCAGTTCTTC